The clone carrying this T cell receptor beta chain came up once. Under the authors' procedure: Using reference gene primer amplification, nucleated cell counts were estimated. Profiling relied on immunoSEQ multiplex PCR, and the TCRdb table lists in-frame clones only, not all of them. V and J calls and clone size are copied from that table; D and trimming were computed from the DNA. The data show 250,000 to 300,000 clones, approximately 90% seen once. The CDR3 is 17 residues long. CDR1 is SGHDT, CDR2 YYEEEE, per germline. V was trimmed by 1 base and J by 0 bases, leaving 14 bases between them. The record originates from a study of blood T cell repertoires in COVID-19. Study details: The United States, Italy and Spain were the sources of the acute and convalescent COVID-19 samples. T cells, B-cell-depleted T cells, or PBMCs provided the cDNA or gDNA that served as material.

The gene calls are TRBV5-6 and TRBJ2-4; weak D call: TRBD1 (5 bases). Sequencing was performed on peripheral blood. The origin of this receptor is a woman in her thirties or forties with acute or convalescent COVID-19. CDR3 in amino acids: CASSLLQGLGAKNIQYF. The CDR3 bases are TGTGCCAGCAGCTTGCTCCAGGGATTAGGAGCCAAAAACATTCAGTACTTC.